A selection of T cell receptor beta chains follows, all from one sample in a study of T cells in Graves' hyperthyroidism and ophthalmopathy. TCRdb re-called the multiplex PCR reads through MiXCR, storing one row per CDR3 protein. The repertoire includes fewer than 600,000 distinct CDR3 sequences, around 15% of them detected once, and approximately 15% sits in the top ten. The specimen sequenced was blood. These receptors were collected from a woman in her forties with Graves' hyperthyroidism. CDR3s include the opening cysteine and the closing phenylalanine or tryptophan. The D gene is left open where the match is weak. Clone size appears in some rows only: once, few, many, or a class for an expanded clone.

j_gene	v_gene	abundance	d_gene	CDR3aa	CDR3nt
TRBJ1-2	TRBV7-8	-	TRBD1	CASSLTQGAYGYTF	TGTGCCAGCAGCTTAACCCAGGGGGCCTATGGCTACACCTTC
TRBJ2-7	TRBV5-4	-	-	CASSLAGDHSYEQYF	TGTGCCAGCAGCTTGGCCGGGGACCATTCCTACGAGCAGTACTTC
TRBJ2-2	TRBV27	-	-	CASSPQGGELFF	TGTGCCAGCAGTCCCCAGGGCGGGGAGCTGTTTTTT
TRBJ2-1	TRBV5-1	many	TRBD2	CASSPRTSVDNEQFF	TGCGCCAGCAGCCCAAGGACTAGCGTCGACAATGAGCAGTTCTTC
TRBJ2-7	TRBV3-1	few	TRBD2	CASSHQLAGGYEQYF	TGTGCCAGCAGCCACCAGCTAGCGGGCGGGTACGAGCAGTACTTC
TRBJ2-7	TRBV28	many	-	CASSLNGGTYEQYF	TGTGCCAGCAGTTTGAACGGCGGGACCTACGAGCAGTACTTC
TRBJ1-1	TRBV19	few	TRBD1	CASSMIDRVGTEAFF	TGTGCCAGTAGTATGATCGACAGGGTAGGCACTGAAGCTTTCTTT
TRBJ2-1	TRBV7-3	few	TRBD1	CASSISFGQGNEQFF	TGTGCCAGCAGCATAAGCTTCGGACAGGGGAATGAGCAGTTCTTC
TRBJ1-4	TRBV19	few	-	CASRVTFATNEKLFF	TGTGCCAGTCGAGTAACCTTTGCAACTAATGAAAAACTGTTTTTT
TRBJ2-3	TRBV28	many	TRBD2	CASSPLSGRPTDTQYF	TGTGCCAGCAGTCCCCTTAGCGGGAGGCCCACAGATACGCAGTATTTT
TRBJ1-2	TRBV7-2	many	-	CASSLSWGDGYTF	TGTGCCAGCAGCTTAAGTTGGGGAGATGGCTACACCTTC
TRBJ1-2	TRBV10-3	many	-	CAISEKGNYGYTF	TGTGCCATCAGTGAAAAGGGTAACTATGGCTACACCTTC
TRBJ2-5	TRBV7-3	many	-	CASSPQGVGETQYF	TGTGCCAGCAGCCCACAGGGTGTCGGGGAGACCCAGTACTTC
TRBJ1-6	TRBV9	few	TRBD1	CASSGTGTNSPLHF	TGTGCCAGCAGCGGGACAGGGACCAATTCACCCCTCCACTTT
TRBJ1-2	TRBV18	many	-	CASSPAQGQGYGYTF	TGTGCCAGCTCACCTGCGCAGGGGCAGGGCTATGGCTACACCTTC
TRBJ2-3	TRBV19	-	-	CASRNRDTQYF	TGTGCCAGTAGGAATAGAGATACGCAGTATTTT
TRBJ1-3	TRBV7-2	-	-	CASSPQVSGNTIYF	TGTGCCAGCAGCCCTCAGGTTTCTGGAAACACCATATATTTT
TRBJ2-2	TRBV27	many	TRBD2	CASRGLAGSNTGELFF	TGTGCCAGCAGGGGACTAGCGGGCTCGAACACCGGGGAGCTGTTTTTT
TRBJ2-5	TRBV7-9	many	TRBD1	CASSLGTDKETQYF	TGTGCCAGCAGCCTTGGGACAGACAAAGAGACCCAGTACTTC
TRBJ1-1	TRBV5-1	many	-	CASSLGSRNTEAFF	TGCGCCAGCAGCTTGGGGTCGAGAAACACTGAAGCTTTCTTT
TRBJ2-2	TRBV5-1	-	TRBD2	CASSRDALASGELFF	TGCGCCAGCAGCCGAGATGCACTAGCGTCCGGGGAGCTGTTTTTT
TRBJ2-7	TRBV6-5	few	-	CASSYGGSPSYEQYF	TGTGCCAGCAGTTATGGTGGCAGTCCATCCTACGAGCAGTACTTC
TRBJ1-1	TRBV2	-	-	CASSGAPPWVFF	TGTGCCAGCAGTGGGGCCCCCCCATGGGTTTTCTTT
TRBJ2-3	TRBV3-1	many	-	CASSHTVTTDTQYF	TGTGCCAGCAGCCACACAGTCACCACAGATACGCAGTATTTT
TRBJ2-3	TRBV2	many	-	CASSDGGGDTQYF	TGTGCCAGCAGTGACGGAGGAGGGGATACGCAGTATTTT
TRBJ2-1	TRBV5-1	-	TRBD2	CASSFGLAGDFYNEQFF	TGCGCCAGCAGTTTTGGACTAGCGGGAGACTTCTACAATGAGCAGTTCTTC
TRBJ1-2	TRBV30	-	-	CAWSAYPGEGYTF	TGTGCCTGGAGTGCCTATCCGGGGGAAGGCTACACCTTC
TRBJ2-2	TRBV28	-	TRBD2	CASSLLAGITGELFF	TGTGCCAGCAGTTTACTAGCGGGAATCACCGGGGAGCTGTTTTTT
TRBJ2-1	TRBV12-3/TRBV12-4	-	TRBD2	CASSFSGSKGEQFF	TGTGCCAGCAGTTTTAGCGGGAGTAAAGGTGAGCAGTTCTTC
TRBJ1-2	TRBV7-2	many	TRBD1	CASSFTAKQGTESNVYGYTF	TGTGCCAGCAGCTTTACAGCCAAACAGGGGACCGAGTCAAATGTCTATGGCTACACCTTC
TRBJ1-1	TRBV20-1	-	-	CSASASRTEAFF	TGCAGTGCTAGCGCGTCTAGGACAGAAGCTTTCTTT
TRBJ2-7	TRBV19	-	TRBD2	CASSSTRSGRLYEQYF	TGTGCCAGTAGTTCGACTCGTAGCGGGAGGTTGTACGAGCAGTACTTC
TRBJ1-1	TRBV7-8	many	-	CASSFSPDSTEAFF	TGTGCCAGCAGCTTCTCCCCGGATAGCACTGAAGCTTTCTTT
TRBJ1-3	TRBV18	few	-	CASSPMAGSSGNTIYF	TGTGCCAGCTCACCGATGGCAGGGAGCTCTGGAAACACCATATATTTT
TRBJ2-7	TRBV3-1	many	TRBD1	CASSLGGTGSYEQYF	TGTGCCAGCAGCCTGGGGGGGACAGGGAGCTACGAGCAGTACTTC
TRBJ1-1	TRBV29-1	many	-	CSVGQRRTEAFF	TGCAGCGTAGGACAGAGGCGAACTGAAGCTTTCTTT
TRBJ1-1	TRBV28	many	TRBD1	CASRPPTGGMNTEAFF	TGTGCCAGCAGACCTCCGACAGGGGGCATGAACACTGAAGCTTTCTTT
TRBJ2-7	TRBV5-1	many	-	CASSLEPGSSYEQYF	TGCGCCAGCAGCTTGGAACCCGGAAGCTCCTACGAGCAGTACTTC
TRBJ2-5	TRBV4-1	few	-	CASSQGQLLEETQYF	TGCGCCAGCAGCCAAGGCCAACTTCTGGAAGAGACCCAGTACTTC
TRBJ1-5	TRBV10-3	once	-	CAISEGREGDQPQHF	TGTGCCATCAGTGAGGGCAGGGAGGGCGATCAGCCCCAGCATTTT
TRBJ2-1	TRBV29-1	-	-	CSVEELEGYEQFF	TGCAGCGTTGAAGAATTGGAGGGCTATGAGCAGTTCTTC
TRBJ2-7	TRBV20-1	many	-	CSASRGLVEQYF	TGCAGTGCTAGTCGGGGTTTGGTCGAGCAGTACTTC
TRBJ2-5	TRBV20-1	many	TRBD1	CSAPTGNQETQYF	TGCAGTGCCCCGACAGGGAACCAAGAGACCCAGTACTTC
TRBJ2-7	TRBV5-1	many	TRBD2	CASSLTGGSEQYF	TGCGCCAGCAGCTTGACGGGAGGAAGCGAGCAGTACTTC
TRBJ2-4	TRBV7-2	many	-	CASSPGGKDIQYF	TGTGCCAGCAGCCCTGGGGGGAAGGACATTCAGTACTTC
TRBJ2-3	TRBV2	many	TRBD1	CASKARQGADTQYF	TGTGCCAGCAAAGCACGGCAGGGGGCAGATACGCAGTATTTT
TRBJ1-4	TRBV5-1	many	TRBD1	CASSLVGTANNEKLFF	TGCGCCAGCAGCTTGGTGGGGACAGCTAATAATGAAAAACTGTTTTTT
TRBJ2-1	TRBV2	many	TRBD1	CASSERPGGRNEQFF	TGTGCCAGCAGTGAGAGGCCAGGGGGTAGGAATGAGCAGTTCTTC
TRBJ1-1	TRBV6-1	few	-	CASRKGRNTEAFF	TGTGCCAGCAGGAAAGGGAGGAACACTGAAGCTTTCTTT
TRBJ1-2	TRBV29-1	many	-	CSVEGTGTEALGYGYTF	TGCAGCGTTGAAGGCACCGGGACCGAGGCCCTGGGGTATGGCTACACCTTC
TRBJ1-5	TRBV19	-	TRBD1	CASSIPGTGGNQPQHF	TGTGCCAGTAGTATACCTGGGACAGGGGGCAATCAGCCCCAGCATTTT
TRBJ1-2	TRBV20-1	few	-	CSAGGADSNYGYTF	TGCAGTGCCGGGGGGGCGGATTCTAACTATGGCTACACCTTC
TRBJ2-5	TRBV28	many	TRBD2	CASSLLAGAVETQYF	TGTGCCAGCAGTTTGCTAGCGGGAGCCGTTGAGACCCAGTACTTC
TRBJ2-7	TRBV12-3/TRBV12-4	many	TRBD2	CASSSVPGGRSSYEQYF	TGTGCCAGCAGTTCCGTACCTGGCGGGAGGAGCTCCTACGAGCAGTACTTC
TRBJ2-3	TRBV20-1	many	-	CSASPLVMDTDTQYF	TGCAGTGCTAGTCCTCTAGTTATGGACACAGATACGCAGTATTTT